Reported below is one T cell receptor (beta chain). This clone has a handful of counts. No cognate antigen has been identified for it. No qualities accompany the bases; no much larger clone lies one base away. The sample belongs to a study of beta chain features in type 1 diabetes (dated by TCRdb to the late 2010s). With regard to the full study: Mean age, gender distribution, total cell number and subset yield were not different between patients and healthy donors. A total of about 100,000,000 sorted cells were examined across all samples, and RNA yield correlated strongly with the number of cells per subset. In the study, TCRB repertoires of sorted circulating CD4+ T cell subsets from recently diagnosed type 1 diabetes patients were compared with those of matched healthy donors. Regulatory and stem cell-like memory subsets were obtained from only 8 patients and roughly 8 healthy donors, while naive and central memory subsets were obtained from all 30 or so donors. The research as a whole found: The naive, central memory and regulatory TCRB repertoires appeared to resemble one another more closely among patients than among healthy donors. HLA sub-analyses involved small numbers of individuals, so any influence of HLA type on TCRB rearrangement remained unresolved. A moderate but significant shortening of TCRB CDR3 length was observed in type 1 diabetes patients in all four CD4+ subsets. PCR might favor shorter templates, but patient and control samples were amplified and corrected together, so any skew would affect both groups equally. Because cDNA was sequenced instead of genomic DNA, highly expressing activated cells could be over-represented, though the groups showed no difference in activation or CD3 levels. Fewer insertions and more nucleotide deletions at VDJ recombination sites were observed in patients with type 1 diabetes, implying thymic rearrangement abnormalities.

Each donor gave one peripheral blood draw, averaging roughly 100 mL, which was collected into heparinised tubes. Naive, central memory, regulatory and stem cell-like memory CD4+ T cells were sorted on a BD FACSAria II using a panel including CD45RO, CCR7, CD25, CD127, CD95 and CD27. A purity above 98% was achieved for all sorted populations. PBMCs were isolated immediately by Lymphoprep density gradient centrifugation and stained directly without culture. To minimize batch effects, samples were stained and sorted in pairs, one healthy donor with one patient per experiment. The High Capacity cDNA Reverse Transcription Kit was used to reverse transcribe all of the isolated RNA, meaning that expressed TCRB transcripts were what got sequenced. Deep immunoSEQ sequencing was performed on naive, central memory and regulatory T cell samples, with an average of around 3.5 million total reads per sample. After sorted cells were lysed in RLT buffer, RNA was extracted with DNase-treated RNeasy Micro or Mini kits, with the choice depending on cell number. Each cell subset was processed on its own to prevent cross-contamination, while patient and healthy donor samples were processed together. The immunoSEQ multiplex PCR was used to amplify TCRB sequences from cDNA, generating 87-bp fragments that spanned the CDR3 region. Sequencing of the amplicons was done on the Illumina HiSeq platform. The study's own analysis went as follows. Synthetic template baselines were used to correct PCR bias computationally, reads within Hamming distance 2 were collapsed, and singletons that could not be merged were discarded. Reads were aligned against IMGT so that V, D and J genes, CDR3 length and insertions or deletions at six rearrangement sites could be assigned. Within each subset, clonotype counts were normalized to the number of sorted cells before true diversity and Gini coefficients were calculated with the tcR R package. The overlap coefficient, calculated on TCRB nucleotide sequences, was used to measure repertoire sharing. As a proxy for the pre-selection repertoire, out-of-frame TCRB sequences from naive cells were analyzed. TCRdb's version of the immuneACCESS table is confined to in-frame rearrangements and falls short of the full clone set. An unresolved V gene accounts for under half of the shortfall where checked; the remainder is of unknown origin. That table gives V, J and clone size, and the DNA gave D and trimming. The sample data list about 330,000 clones, and around 10% of these were observed just once. The biggest ten clones account for roughly 0.014% of the sample.

As encoded in the germline V gene (reference sequence), CDR1 is SEHNR while CDR2 is FQNEAQ. The CDR3 runs 16 amino acids, cysteine and phenylalanine included. Only CDR3 DNA remains: 48 bases, in frame from the first base. After removal of 5 bases from V and 3 bases from J, the junction retains 12 bases not matched to a gene. The sample consisted of naive CD4+ T cells from blood. In the paper's terms, the cell subset or site label means: true naive CD4+ T cells. The rearrangement joined TRBV7-9 to TRBJ2-5, with 7 central nucleotides matching TRBD1. This receptor was identified in a woman aged 25 to 39 in good health. The CDR3 region has the sequence CASSPPQGLVEETQYF. The bases read TGTGCCAGCAGCCCTCCACAGGGGTTGGTCGAAGAGACCCAGTACTTC.